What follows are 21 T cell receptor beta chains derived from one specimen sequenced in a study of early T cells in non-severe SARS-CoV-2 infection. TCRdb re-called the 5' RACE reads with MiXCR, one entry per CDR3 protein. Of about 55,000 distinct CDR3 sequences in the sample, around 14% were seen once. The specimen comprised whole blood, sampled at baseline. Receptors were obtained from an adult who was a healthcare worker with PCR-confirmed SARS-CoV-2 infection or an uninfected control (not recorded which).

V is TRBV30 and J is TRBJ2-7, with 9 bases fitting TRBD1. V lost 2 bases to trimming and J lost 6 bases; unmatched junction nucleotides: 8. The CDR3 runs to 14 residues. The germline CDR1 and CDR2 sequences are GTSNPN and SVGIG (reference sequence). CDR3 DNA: TGTGCCTGGAGTTCCTACCGACAGGGGGTCGAGCAGTACTTC. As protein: CAWSSYRQGVEQYF.

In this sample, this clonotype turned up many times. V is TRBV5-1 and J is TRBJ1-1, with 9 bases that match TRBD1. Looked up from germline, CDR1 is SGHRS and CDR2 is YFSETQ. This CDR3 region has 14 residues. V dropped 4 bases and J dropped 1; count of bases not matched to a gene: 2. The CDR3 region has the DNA TGCGCCAGCAGCGTACAGGGGGCGAACACTGAAGCTTTCTTT. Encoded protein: CASSVQGANTEAFF.

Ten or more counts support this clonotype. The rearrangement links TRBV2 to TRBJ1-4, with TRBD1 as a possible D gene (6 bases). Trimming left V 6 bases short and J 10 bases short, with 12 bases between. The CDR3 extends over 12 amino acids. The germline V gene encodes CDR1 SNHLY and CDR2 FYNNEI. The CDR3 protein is CASRDSLGKLFF. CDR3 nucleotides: TGTGCCAGCAGGGACAGTCTCGGAAAACTGTTTTTT.

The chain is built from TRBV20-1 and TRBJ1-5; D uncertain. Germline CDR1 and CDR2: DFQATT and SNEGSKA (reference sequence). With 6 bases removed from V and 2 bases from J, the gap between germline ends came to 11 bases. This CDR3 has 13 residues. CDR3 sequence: CSAPGSGNQPQHF. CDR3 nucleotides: TGCAGTGCCCCCGGATCTGGCAATCAGCCCCAGCATTTT.

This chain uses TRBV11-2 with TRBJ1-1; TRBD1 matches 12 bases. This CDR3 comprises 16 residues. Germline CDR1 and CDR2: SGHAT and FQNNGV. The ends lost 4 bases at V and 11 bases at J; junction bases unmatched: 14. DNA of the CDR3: TGTGCCAGCAGCTCCATCCGGGACAGGGGGCGCGGGGGGGCTTTCTTT. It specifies CASSSIRDRGRGGAFF.

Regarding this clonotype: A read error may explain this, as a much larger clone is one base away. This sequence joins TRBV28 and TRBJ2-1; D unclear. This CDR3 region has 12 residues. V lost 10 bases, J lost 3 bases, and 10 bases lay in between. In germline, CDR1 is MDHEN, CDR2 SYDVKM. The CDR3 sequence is CANRGYYNEQFF. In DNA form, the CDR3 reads TGTGCCAACAGAGGATACTACAATGAGCAGTTCTTC.

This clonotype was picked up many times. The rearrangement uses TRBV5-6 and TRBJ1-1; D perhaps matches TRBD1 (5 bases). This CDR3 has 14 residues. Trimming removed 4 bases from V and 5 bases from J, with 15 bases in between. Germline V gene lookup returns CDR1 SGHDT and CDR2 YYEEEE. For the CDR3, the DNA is TGTGCCAGCAGCAACCCTTTCAGGGAAACTGAAGCTTTCTTT. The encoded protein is CASSNPFRETEAFF. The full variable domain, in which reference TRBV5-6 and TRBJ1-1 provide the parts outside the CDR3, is DAGVTQSPTHLIKTRGQQVTLRCSPKSGHDTVSWYQQALGQGPQFIFQYYEEEERQRGNFPDRFSGHQFPNYSSELNVNALLLGDSALYLCASSNPFRETEAFFGQGTRLTVV.

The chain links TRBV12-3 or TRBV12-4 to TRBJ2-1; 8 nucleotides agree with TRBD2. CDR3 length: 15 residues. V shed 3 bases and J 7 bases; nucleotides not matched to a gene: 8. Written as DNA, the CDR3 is TGTGCCAGCAGTTTGGGAGCGGGGGCGATTAATGAGCAGTTCTTC. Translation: CASSLGAGAINEQFF.

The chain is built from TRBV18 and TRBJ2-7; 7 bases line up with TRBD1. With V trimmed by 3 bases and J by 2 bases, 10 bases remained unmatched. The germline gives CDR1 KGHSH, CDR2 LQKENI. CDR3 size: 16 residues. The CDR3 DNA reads TGTGCCAGCTCACCTACAACCCCCGGGACAGCCTACGAGCAGTACTTC. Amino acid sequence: CASSPTTPGTAYEQYF.

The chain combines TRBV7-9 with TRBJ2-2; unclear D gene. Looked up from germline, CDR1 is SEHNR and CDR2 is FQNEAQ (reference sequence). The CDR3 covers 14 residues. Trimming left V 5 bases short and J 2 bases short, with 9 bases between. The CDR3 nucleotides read TGTGCCAGCAGCCTCGACTCAAACACCGGGGAGCTGTTTTTT. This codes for CASSLDSNTGELFF.

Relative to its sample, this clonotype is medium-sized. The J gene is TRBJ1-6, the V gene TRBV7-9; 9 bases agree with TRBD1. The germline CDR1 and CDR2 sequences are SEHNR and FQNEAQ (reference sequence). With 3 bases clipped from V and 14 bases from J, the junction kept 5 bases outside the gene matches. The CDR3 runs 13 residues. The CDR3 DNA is TGTGCCAGCAGCTTGACACAGGGGGCGGCCCTCCACTTT. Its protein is CASSLTQGAALHF. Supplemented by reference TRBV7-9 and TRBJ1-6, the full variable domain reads DTGVSQNPRHKITKRGQNVTFRCDPISEHNRLYWYRQTLGQGPEFLTYFQNEAQLEKSRLLSDRFSAERPKGSFSTLEIQRTEQGDSAMYLCASSLTQGAALHFGNGTRLTVT.

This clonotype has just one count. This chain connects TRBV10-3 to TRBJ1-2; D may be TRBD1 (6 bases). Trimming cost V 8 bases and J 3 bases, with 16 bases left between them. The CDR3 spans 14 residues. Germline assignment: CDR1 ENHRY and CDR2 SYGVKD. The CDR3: CAISKTGGDYGYTF. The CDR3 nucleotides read TGTGCCATCTCCAAGACAGGAGGGGACTATGGCTACACCTTC.

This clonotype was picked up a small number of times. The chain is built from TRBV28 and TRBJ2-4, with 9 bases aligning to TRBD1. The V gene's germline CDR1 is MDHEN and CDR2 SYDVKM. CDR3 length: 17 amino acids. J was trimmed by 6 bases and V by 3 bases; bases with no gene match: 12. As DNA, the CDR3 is TGTGCCAGCAGTTTCGGGGGACAGGGCCTACCCAGAAACATTCAGTACTTC. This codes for CASSFGGQGLPRNIQYF.

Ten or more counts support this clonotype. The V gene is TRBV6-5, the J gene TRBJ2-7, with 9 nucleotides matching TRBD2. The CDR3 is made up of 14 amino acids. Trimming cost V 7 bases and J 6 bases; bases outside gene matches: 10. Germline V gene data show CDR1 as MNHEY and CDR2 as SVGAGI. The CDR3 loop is CASTPAGGLFEQYF. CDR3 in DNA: TGTGCCAGCACCCCGGCGGGGGGGCTATTCGAGCAGTACTTC.

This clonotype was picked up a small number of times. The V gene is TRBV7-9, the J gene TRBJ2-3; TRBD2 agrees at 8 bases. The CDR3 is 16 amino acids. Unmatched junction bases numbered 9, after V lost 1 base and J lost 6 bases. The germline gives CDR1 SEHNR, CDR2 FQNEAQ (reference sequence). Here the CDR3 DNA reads TGTGCCAGCAGCTTAGTCCGCGGGGGGCCCCGGGATACGCAGTATTTT. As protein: CASSLVRGGPRDTQYF.

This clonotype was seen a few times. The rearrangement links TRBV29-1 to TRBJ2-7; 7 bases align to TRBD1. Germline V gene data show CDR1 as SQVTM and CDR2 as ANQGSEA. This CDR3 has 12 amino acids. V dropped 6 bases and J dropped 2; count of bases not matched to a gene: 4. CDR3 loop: CSVGDRAYEQYF. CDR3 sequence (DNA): TGCAGCGTCGGAGACAGGGCCTACGAGCAGTACTTC.

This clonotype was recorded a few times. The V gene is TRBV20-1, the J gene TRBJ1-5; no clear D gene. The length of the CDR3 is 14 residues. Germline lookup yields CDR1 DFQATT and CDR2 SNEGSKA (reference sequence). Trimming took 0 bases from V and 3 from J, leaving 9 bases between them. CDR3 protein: CSARDPKNNQPQHF. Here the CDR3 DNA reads TGCAGTGCTAGAGATCCTAAGAACAATCAGCCCCAGCATTTT.

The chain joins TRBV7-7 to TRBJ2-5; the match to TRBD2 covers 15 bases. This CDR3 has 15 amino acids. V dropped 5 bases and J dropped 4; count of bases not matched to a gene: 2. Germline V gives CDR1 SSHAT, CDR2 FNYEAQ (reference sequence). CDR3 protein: CASSKGLAGGETQYF. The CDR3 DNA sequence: TGTGCCAGCAGCAAGGGACTAGCGGGAGGAGAGACCCAGTACTTC.

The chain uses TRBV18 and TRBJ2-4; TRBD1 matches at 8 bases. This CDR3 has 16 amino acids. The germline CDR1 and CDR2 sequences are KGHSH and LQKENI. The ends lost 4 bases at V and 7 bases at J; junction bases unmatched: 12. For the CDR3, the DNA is TGTGCCAGCTCACTCTCCACAGGGGGGCCGTCTAACATTCAGTACTTC. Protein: CASSLSTGGPSNIQYF.

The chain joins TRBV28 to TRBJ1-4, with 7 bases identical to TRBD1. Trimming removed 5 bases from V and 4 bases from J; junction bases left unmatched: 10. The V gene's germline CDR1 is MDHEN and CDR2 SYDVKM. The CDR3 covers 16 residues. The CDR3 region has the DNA TGTGCCAGCAGTCAACCCCCGGGACAGATTAATGAAAAACTGTTTTTT. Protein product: CASSQPPGQINEKLFF.

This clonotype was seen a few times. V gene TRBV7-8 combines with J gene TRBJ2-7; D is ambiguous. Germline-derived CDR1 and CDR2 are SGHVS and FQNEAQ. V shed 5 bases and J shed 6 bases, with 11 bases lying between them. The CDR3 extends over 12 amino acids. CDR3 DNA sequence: TGTGCCAGCAGCCCCCCTATGCCCGAGCAGTACTTC. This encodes CASSPPMPEQYF.